The 26 T cell receptor beta chains below come from one sample, sequenced in a study of response to subunit inactivated influenza vaccine (dated by TCRdb to 2017 to 2018). Library generation was performed with RT-PCR. The run used an Illumina HiSeq 2500. The public reads were reprocessed in TCRdb via fastp at Q25 and MiXCR, keeping in-frame beta chains. Records with the same CDR3 protein are collapsed into one entry carrying the most frequent genes and DNA. The sample contains 700,000 to 900,000 distinct CDR3 sequences, around 20% of them found a single time. The ten top clones hold about 9.4% of the sample. This specimen was PBMCs from blood, taken roughly 5 days after vaccination. These receptors all stem from a man aged 50 or older who received an inactivated influenza vaccine. Donor details come from another sample of the same person, matched by shared clones.

This clonotype has just a few counts. This chain joins TRBV20-1 and TRBJ1-2; the D gene is possibly TRBD1 (5 bases). Per germline, CDR1 DFQATT and CDR2 SNEGSKA (reference sequence). The CDR3 is 14 amino acids. The CDR3 reads CSLPPPGLIGGYTF. CDR3 DNA: TGCAGCCTTCCCCCTCCAGGGTTAATAGGTGGCTACACCTTC.

V is TRBV6-2 or TRBV6-3 and J is TRBJ2-1; D call uncertain. V lost 7 bases, J lost 7 bases, and 23 bases lay in between. In germline, CDR1 is MNHEY, CDR2 SVGEGT. The CDR3 is 16 amino acids. CDR3 DNA: TGTGCCAGCATCCCCGCCCCGAGCTGGTGGCGGAATGAGCAGTTCTTC. This gives the protein CASIPAPSWWRNEQFF.

This clonotype was counted only a few times. The chain recombines TRBV12-3 or TRBV12-4 with TRBJ1-5, with D hard to call. This CDR3 is 13 amino acids long. V dropped 2 bases and J dropped 6 bases, with 8 bases sitting between them. The CDR3 nucleotides are TGTGCCAGCAGTTTATCGGGAATTCAGCCCCAGCATTTT. Translated, it gives CASSLSGIQPQHF.

The V and J genes are TRBV7-3 and TRBJ2-7, with a possible D match to TRBD1 (5 bases). There are 15 residues in the CDR3. Germline assignment: CDR1 SGHTA and CDR2 FQGTGA. The V and J ends lost 10 bases and 0 bases respectively, with 19 bases between them. DNA of the CDR3: TGTGCCAACGGTGTGGGCAGGGCGAGCTCCTACGAGCAGTACTTC. Amino acids: CANGVGRASSYEQYF.

This clonotype has more than one count but fewer than ten. The chain employs TRBV3-1 and TRBJ2-1; D is unclear. This CDR3 contains 16 residues. Trimming removed 0 bases at V and 0 bases at J, with 9 bases between. Germline values: CDR1 LGHDT, CDR2 YNNKEL (reference sequence). The CDR3 spells CASSQDFPSSYNEQFF. The DNA of the CDR3 is TGTGCCAGCAGCCAAGATTTCCCTAGCTCCTACAATGAGCAGTTCTTC.

The chain has TRBV20-1 and TRBJ1-2; D gene uncertain. Germline CDR1 reads DFQATT; CDR2 reads SNEGSKA (reference sequence). CDR3 length: 13 residues. Between the trimmed V and J ends, which lost 3 bases and 5 bases, there was a span of 13 bases. CDR3 coding DNA: TGCAGTGCTAGTAAGGGTCTTAGGTATGGCTACACCTTC. The encoded protein is CSASKGLRYGYTF.

This clonotype was counted many times. The chain uses TRBV15 and TRBJ2-3; maybe TRBD2 (5 bases). Germline values: CDR1 LNHNV, CDR2 YYDKDF (reference sequence). Trimming left V 1 base short and J 3 bases short, with 8 bases between. The CDR3 extends over 14 amino acids. Here the CDR3 reads CATSRGGLTDTQYF. CDR3 nucleotide sequence: TGTGCCACCAGCAGAGGAGGGCTTACAGATACGCAGTATTTT.

This clonotype was observed a few times. The J gene is TRBJ2-7, the V gene TRBV6-1; 9 bases match TRBD2. The length of the CDR3 is 13 residues. Trimming cost V 8 bases and J 3 bases; bases outside gene matches: 5. Germline-derived CDR1 and CDR2 are MNHNS and SASEGT. In DNA, the CDR3 is TGTGCCAGCTCCGAGACTAGCGGCTACGAGCAGTACTTC. Its translation is CASSETSGYEQYF.

This clonotype was counted a few times. V and J are TRBV11-2 and TRBJ2-3; D is unresolved. The CDR3 is 12 residues long. CDR1 is SGHAT, CDR2 FQNNGV, per germline. Trimming took 5 bases from V and 8 from J, leaving 11 bases between them. CDR3 residues: CASSPYGPTQYF. The CDR3 bases are TGTGCCAGCAGCCCCTATGGGCCTACGCAGTATTTT.

This sequence joins TRBV6-5 and TRBJ2-2, with 7 bases lining up with TRBD2. The CDR3 sequence is 19 residues long. Trimming took 2 bases from V and 0 from J; bases not matched to a gene: 12. Germline-derived CDR1 and CDR2 are MNHEY and SVGAGI. This chain's CDR3 is CASSYRAPAGYANTGELFF. CDR3 nucleotide sequence: TGTGCCAGCAGTTACCGAGCGCCAGCGGGGTACGCGAACACCGGGGAGCTGTTTTTT.

Many counts were recorded for this clonotype. The chain joins TRBV7-9 to TRBJ1-1; D gene ambiguous. The germline V and J ends were trimmed by 3 bases and 1 base, with 9 bases remaining between them. The germline gives CDR1 SEHNR, CDR2 FQNEAQ (reference sequence). CDR3 length: 14 residues. The CDR3 DNA sequence: TGTGCCAGCAGCTTGGCCCCGGGGAACACTGAAGCTTTCTTT. It codes for CASSLAPGNTEAFF.

The rearrangement joins TRBV15 to TRBJ1-4; 7 nucleotides match TRBD1. Germline trimming cut 7 bases from V and 3 bases from J; bases unmatched to any gene: 8. CDR1 is LNHNV and CDR2 is YYDKDF in the germline V gene (reference sequence). The CDR3 spans 15 residues. Here the CDR3 DNA reads TGTGCCACCACCCCTGACAGGGTACCTAATGAAAAACTGTTTTTT. Encoded protein: CATTPDRVPNEKLFF.

The chain combines TRBV4-1 with TRBJ2-3; D unresolved. V was trimmed by 4 bases and J by 2 bases, leaving 10 bases between them. CDR3 length: 14 residues. The V gene's germline CDR1 is MGHRA and CDR2 YSYEKL. CDR3 DNA: TGCGCCAGCAGCCCCGGGTGGGCCACAGATACGCAGTATTTT. This gives the protein CASSPGWATDTQYF.

The genes are TRBV20-1 and TRBJ1-2; TRBD1 matches at 7 bases. Trimming cost V 4 bases and J 5 bases; bases outside gene matches: 13. Germline CDR1 DFQATT, CDR2 SNEGSKA (reference sequence). CDR3 length: 15 amino acids. CDR3 DNA sequence: TGCAGTGCTAAGGGGGCCGGACAGAACCAGTATGGCTACACCTTC. It codes for CSAKGAGQNQYGYTF.

The CDR3 sequence is CASSLERDTEAFF. CDR3 bases: TGTGCCAGCAGCTTAGAACGGGACACTGAAGCTTTCTTT. The J gene is TRBJ1-1, the V gene TRBV7-9; D gene ambiguous. Germline CDR1 and CDR2: SEHNR and FQNEAQ (reference sequence). V was trimmed by 1 base and J by 3 bases, leaving 6 bases between them. This CDR3 contains 13 residues.

The sample holds a few counts of this clonotype. The genes are TRBV7-2 and TRBJ2-7; no clear D. CDR3 length: 14 residues. Deletions cut 8 bases from V and 6 bases from J, with 20 bases between. Germline V gene data show CDR1 as SGHTA and CDR2 as FQGNSA. The CDR3 DNA reads TGTGCCAGCGCCGCGGCGGCCAACCGCCCCGAGCAGTACTTC. Encoded protein: CASAAAANRPEQYF.

The gene calls are TRBV10-3 and TRBJ2-3; D uncertain. V was shortened by 2 bases and J by 7 bases, with 4 bases between the two germline ends. The CDR3 loop spans 11 amino acids. CDR1 ENHRY and CDR2 SYGVKD come from the germline V gene. The CDR3: CAISEKYTQYF. DNA of the CDR3: TGTGCCATCAGTGAGAAGTATACGCAGTATTTT.

This sequence joins TRBV12-3 or TRBV12-4 and TRBJ2-5; 8 nucleotides line up with TRBD2. V lost 7 bases and J lost 4; bases outside the gene matches: 8. CDR3 length equals 14 residues. CDR3 in amino acids: CASTTRGLAETQYF. The DNA of the CDR3 is TGTGCCAGCACCACTAGAGGACTAGCAGAGACCCAGTACTTC.

This chain connects TRBV6-4 to TRBJ2-3; 7 nucleotides align to TRBD1. The germline V gene has CDR1 MRHNA and CDR2 SNTAGT. Trimming cost V 5 bases and J 2 bases; bases outside gene matches: 7. The CDR3 runs to 15 residues. The CDR3 nucleotides are TGTGCCAGCAGTAAACAAGGGACAGTCACAGATACGCAGTATTTT. Residues: CASSKQGTVTDTQYF.

The V and J genes are TRBV28 and TRBJ1-1; D may be TRBD1 (6 bases). The CDR3 runs 13 residues. Germline V gene sequence: CDR1 MDHEN, CDR2 SYDVKM. Trimming cost V 3 bases and J 10 bases, with 15 bases left between them. In nucleotides, the CDR3 is TGTGCCAGCAGTTTGGGGGGGGCAGCTTCAGCTTTCTTT. Translating it yields CASSLGGAASAFF.

The chain uses TRBV29-1 and TRBJ1-1; the D gene is possibly TRBD1 (5 bases). This CDR3 spans 12 amino acids. Germline V CDR1 and CDR2: SQVTM, ANQGSEA. V was shortened by 7 bases and J by 1 base, with 10 bases between the two germline ends. DNA of the CDR3: TGCAGCGGGGACCTCGGGAACACTGAAGCTTTCTTT. Translating it yields CSGDLGNTEAFF.

The CDR3 protein is CASSPPQVSPLHF. DNA for the CDR3: TGTGCCAGCAGTCCCCCCCAGGTTTCACCCCTCCACTTT. V is TRBV12-3 or TRBV12-4 and J is TRBJ1-6; no definite D call. The CDR3 has 13 residues. Trimming pared 5 bases from V and 9 bases from J, leaving 11 bases between.

The rearrangement links TRBV7-2 to TRBJ2-3; 9 bases fit TRBD1. The germline CDR1 and CDR2 sequences are SGHTA and FQGNSA. V dropped 6 bases and J dropped 4; count of bases not matched to a gene: 11. CDR3 size: 16 residues. The CDR3 DNA is TGTGCCAGCAGTAATACAGGGGGCGGGTTCGCAGATACGCAGTATTTT. Its protein product is CASSNTGGGFADTQYF.

This clonotype was detected only a few times. The chain uses TRBV4-1 and TRBJ2-3; D uncertain. Trimming shortened V by 3 bases and J by 0 bases, and 13 bases separated the two germline ends. This CDR3 is built from 16 residues. Germline CDR1 MGHRA, CDR2 YSYEKL. Here the CDR3 DNA reads TGCGCCAGCAGCCATGAGGCGAGACCTAGCACAGATACGCAGTATTTT. Its translation: CASSHEARPSTDTQYF.

This clonotype has just a few counts. The chain is built from TRBV12-3 or TRBV12-4 and TRBJ2-2; D is unclear. V was shortened by 5 bases and J by 6 bases, with 7 bases between the two germline ends. The CDR3 is 12 amino acids. CDR3: CASSNPAGELFF. The CDR3 coding sequence is TGTGCCAGCAGTAATCCCGCCGGGGAGCTGTTTTTT.

This chain links TRBV7-2 with TRBJ2-3, with a weak D call TRBD2 (6 bases). Germline V gene lookup returns CDR1 SGHTA and CDR2 FQGNSA. V was shortened by 1 base and J by 2 bases, with 13 bases between the two germline ends. This CDR3 has 16 residues. The DNA of the CDR3 is TGTGCCAGCAGCTTAGAATGGGAGGAAATCACAGATACGCAGTATTTT. Protein product: CASSLEWEEITDTQYF.